Listed below are T cell receptor beta chains from one sample, sequenced in a study of control samples from healthy donors and cancer patients. Assay used: immunoSEQ multiplex PCR; TCRdb lists only in-frame clones, some missing. In the table there are tens of thousands of clones, 94% of which are singletons. The material sequenced was blood. The receptor source for this set is a woman aged 25 to 45 in good health. Both conserved end residues are part of each CDR3. The D gene is left open where the match is weak. Clone size is shown for a subset of rows, as once, few, many or a class of expanded clone.

clone_size	j_call	d_call	v_call	cdr3_aa	cdr3_nt
NA	TRBJ1-6	NA	TRBV19	CASSIDRASPLHF	TGTGCCAGTAGTATAGATCGGGCTTCACCCCTCCACTTT
once	TRBJ1-1	NA	TRBV5-1	CASSLWGARASAEAFF	TGCGCCAGCAGCTTGTGGGGGGCTCGAGCAAGCGCTGAAGCTTTCTTT
NA	TRBJ1-6	NA	TRBV6-1	CASSGPFALRGNSPLHF	TGTGCCAGCAGTGGACCTTTCGCCCTAAGGGGGAATTCACCCCTCCACTTT
few	TRBJ2-7	NA	TRBV18	CASSPPGAYEQYF	TGTGCCAGCTCACCACCGGGGGCCTACGAGCAGTACTTC
NA	TRBJ1-2	TRBD1	TRBV12-3/TRBV12-4	CASSFRDRGYTF	TGTGCCAGCAGTTTCCGGGACAGAGGCTACACCTTC
NA	TRBJ1-1	NA	TRBV1	CTSSQSNRTVNTEAFF	TGCACCAGCAGCCAAAGCAACCGGACCGTGAACACTGAAGCTTTCTTT
NA	TRBJ2-1	TRBD2	TRBV11-2	CASSRTSGEGEQFF	TGTGCCAGCAGCCGCACTAGCGGGGAAGGTGAGCAGTTCTTC
NA	TRBJ1-5	NA	TRBV5-1	CASSLSGVNQPQHF	TGCGCCAGCAGCTTATCAGGGGTAAACCAGCCCCAGCATTTT
NA	TRBJ1-4	NA	TRBV2	CASRQPRGEVREKLFF	TGTGCCAGCAGGCAACCCCGCGGGGAGGTTCGAGAAAAACTGTTTTTT
NA	TRBJ1-1	NA	TRBV29-1	CSARQDLNTEAFF	TGCAGCGCCCGACAGGACCTTAACACTGAAGCTTTCTTT
NA	TRBJ2-5	NA	TRBV7-8	CASSGEESQETQYF	TGTGCCAGCAGCGGCGAGGAGAGCCAAGAGACCCAGTACTTC
NA	TRBJ1-2	NA	TRBV9	CASSPRGRDYGYTF	TGTGCCAGCAGCCCCCGAGGGAGAGACTATGGCTACACCTTC
NA	TRBJ1-1	NA	TRBV9	CASSVVSGEAFF	TGTGCCAGCAGCGTAGTGTCCGGGGAAGCTTTCTTT
few	TRBJ2-5	NA	TRBV5-1	CASSKNQGLEETQYF	TGCGCCAGCAGCAAAAACCAGGGTCTAGAAGAGACCCAGTACTTC
NA	TRBJ1-6	TRBD1	TRBV11-2	CASSLRGQGVNSPLHF	TGTGCCAGCAGCTTAAGAGGGCAGGGGGTTAATTCACCCCTCCACTTT
once	TRBJ2-5	TRBD2	TRBV4-1	CASSQETLAGGYQETQYF	TGCGCCAGCAGCCAAGAGACCCTAGCGGGGGGTTACCAAGAGACCCAGTACTTC
NA	TRBJ2-3	NA	TRBV3-1/TRBV3-2	CASSPQLADTQYF	TGTGCCAGCAGCCCTCAACTAGCAGATACGCAGTATTTT
NA	TRBJ2-1	TRBD2	TRBV9	CASSVWGTSNEQFF	TGTGCCAGCAGCGTATGGGGGACTAGCAATGAGCAGTTCTTC
NA	TRBJ2-5	NA	TRBV12-3/TRBV12-4	CASTNVEETQYF	TGTGCCAGCACCAATGTTGAAGAGACCCAGTACTTC
NA	TRBJ1-2	NA	TRBV7-9	CASSLVVGGLGLYGYTF	TGTGCCAGCAGCTTAGTTGTCGGCGGTTTGGGTCTCTATGGCTACACCTTC
NA	TRBJ1-2	TRBD1	TRBV19	CASSMTGTGKEYGYTF	TGTGCCAGTAGTATGACCGGGACAGGGAAGGAATATGGCTACACCTTC
NA	TRBJ2-1	NA	TRBV10-3	CAISELRLAITSSYNEQFF	TGTGCCATCAGTGAGCTACGATTGGCGATTACGAGCTCCTACAATGAGCAGTTCTTC
NA	TRBJ1-2	NA	TRBV6-4	CASSPGTEGYGYTF	TGTGCCAGCAGTCCCGGGACGGAAGGCTATGGCTACACCTTC
NA	TRBJ1-1	NA	TRBV29-1	CSGSGHNTEAFF	TGCAGCGGTTCCGGGCATAACACTGAAGCTTTCTTT
once	TRBJ2-1	NA	TRBV6-2/TRBV6-3	CASSLRRLVPTQQFF	TGTGCCAGCAGCCTCCGGAGGCTAGTACCCACACAGCAGTTCTTC
NA	TRBJ1-6	NA	TRBV27	CASTDVPRAGIGSPLHF	TGTGCCAGCACAGATGTCCCCCGCGCAGGGATAGGTTCACCCCTCCACTTT
NA	TRBJ2-2	TRBD1	TRBV7-9	CASSLAQTGVGTGELFF	TGTGCCAGCAGCTTAGCCCAAACAGGGGTTGGGACCGGGGAGCTGTTTTTT
medium-sized	TRBJ2-1	TRBD2	TRBV3-1/TRBV3-2	CASRGTSGDYNEQFF	TGTGCCAGCAGGGGAACTAGCGGAGATTACAATGAGCAGTTCTTC
once	TRBJ2-5	NA	TRBV11-1	CASSPPQETQYF	TGTGCCAGCAGCCCTCCCCAAGAGACCCAGTACTTC
NA	TRBJ1-3	NA	TRBV6-5	CASGPDSGNTIYF	TGTGCCAGCGGGCCCGACAGTGGAAACACCATATATTTT
NA	TRBJ2-7	TRBD1	TRBV9	CASSGGDRGPYEQYF	TGTGCCAGCAGCGGGGGGGACAGGGGGCCGTACGAGCAGTACTTC
NA	TRBJ2-5	TRBD2	TRBV7-2	CASSLKAGEQTQYF	TGTGCCAGCAGCTTAAAAGCGGGGGAACAGACCCAGTACTTC
NA	TRBJ1-2	NA	TRBV4-2	CASSQPDGIYGYTF	TGTGCCAGCAGCCAACCGGACGGAATCTATGGCTACACCTTC